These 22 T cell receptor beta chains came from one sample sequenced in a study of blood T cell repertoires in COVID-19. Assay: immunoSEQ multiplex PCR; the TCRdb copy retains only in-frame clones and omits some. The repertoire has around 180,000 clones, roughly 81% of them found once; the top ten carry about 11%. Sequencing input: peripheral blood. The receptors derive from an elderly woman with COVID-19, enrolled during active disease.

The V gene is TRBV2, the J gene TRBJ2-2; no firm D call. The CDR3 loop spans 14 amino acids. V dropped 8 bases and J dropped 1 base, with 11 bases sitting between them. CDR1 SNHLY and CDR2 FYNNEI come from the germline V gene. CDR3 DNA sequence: TGTGCCAGCCTGCAAGCTGTGAACACCGGGGAGCTGTTTTTT. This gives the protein CASLQAVNTGELFF.

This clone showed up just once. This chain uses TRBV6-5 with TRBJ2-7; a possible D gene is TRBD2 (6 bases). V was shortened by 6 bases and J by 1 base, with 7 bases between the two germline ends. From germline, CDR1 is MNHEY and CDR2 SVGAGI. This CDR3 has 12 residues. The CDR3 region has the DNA TGTGCCAGCAGGGGGGGATCCTACGAGCAGTACTTC. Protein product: CASRGGSYEQYF.

This CDR3 reads CASSQSTRFSGANVLTF. DNA for the CDR3: TGTGCCAGCAGCCAATCCACTAGGTTCTCTGGGGCCAACGTCCTGACTTTC. The chain has TRBV3-1 (or the pseudogene TRBV3-2) and TRBJ2-6; D possibly corresponds to TRBD2 (5 bases). Germline V gene lookup returns CDR1 LGHDT and CDR2 YNNKEL (reference sequence). V was trimmed by 2 bases and J by 0 bases, leaving 11 bases between them. The CDR3 has 17 residues.

The CDR3 region is CASSPRTKGEQFF. The CDR3 nucleotides read TGTGCCAGCTCACCTCGGACAAAGGGTGAGCAGTTCTTC. The gene calls are TRBV18 and TRBJ2-1, with D possibly TRBD1 on 5 matching bases. Per the germline V gene, CDR1 is KGHSH and CDR2 is LQKENI. The CDR3 runs to 13 residues. Trimming took off 3 bases at V and 9 bases at J, with 12 bases between the two ends.

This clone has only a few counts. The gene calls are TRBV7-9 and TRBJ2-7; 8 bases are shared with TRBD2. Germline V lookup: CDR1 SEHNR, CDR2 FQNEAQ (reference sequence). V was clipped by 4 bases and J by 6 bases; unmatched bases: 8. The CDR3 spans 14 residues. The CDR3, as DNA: TGTGCCAGCAGCTCGCCGGGACTAGGAAGCGAGCAGTACTTC. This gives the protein CASSSPGLGSEQYF.

CDR3 region: CASSLGPTDSDPNYGYTF. DNA of the CDR3: TGTGCCAGCAGCTTAGGTCCAACAGACAGCGACCCTAACTATGGCTACACCTTC. The chain couples TRBV11-3 to TRBJ1-2, with TRBD1 as a possible D gene (5 bases). Trimming removed 1 base at V and 0 bases at J, with 18 bases between. The CDR3 consists of 18 residues. Germline V gene sequence: CDR1 SGHNT, CDR2 YENEEA.

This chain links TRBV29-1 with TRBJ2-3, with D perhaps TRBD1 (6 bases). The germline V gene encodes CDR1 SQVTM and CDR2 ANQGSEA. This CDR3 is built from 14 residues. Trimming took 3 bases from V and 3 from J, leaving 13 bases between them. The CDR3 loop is CSVEVGARTDTQYF. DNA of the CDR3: TGCAGCGTTGAGGTGGGGGCGCGGACAGATACGCAGTATTTT.

The chain's CDR3 is CASSLEGHSYGYTF. The CDR3 nucleotides read TGCGCCAGCAGCTTGGAGGGACATAGCTATGGCTACACCTTC. The chain uses TRBV5-1 and TRBJ1-2; perhaps TRBD1 as D (6 bases). V was clipped by 0 bases and J by 4 bases, with 10 bases between them. The CDR3 covers 14 residues. Germline V gene sequence: CDR1 SGHRS, CDR2 YFSETQ.

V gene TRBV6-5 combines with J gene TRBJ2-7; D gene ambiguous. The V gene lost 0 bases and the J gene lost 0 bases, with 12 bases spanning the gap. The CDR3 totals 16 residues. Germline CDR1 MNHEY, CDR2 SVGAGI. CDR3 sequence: CASSYSNSPGSYEQYF. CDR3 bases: TGTGCCAGCAGTTACTCGAACTCCCCGGGCTCCTACGAGCAGTACTTC.

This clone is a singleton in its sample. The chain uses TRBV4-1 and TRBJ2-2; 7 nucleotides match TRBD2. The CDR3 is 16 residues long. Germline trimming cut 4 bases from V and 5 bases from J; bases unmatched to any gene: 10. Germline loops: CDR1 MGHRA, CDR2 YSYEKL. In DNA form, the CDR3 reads TGCGCCAGCAGCCGAGGCCTCACCGGGGGGACCGGGGAGCTGTTTTTT. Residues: CASSRGLTGGTGELFF.

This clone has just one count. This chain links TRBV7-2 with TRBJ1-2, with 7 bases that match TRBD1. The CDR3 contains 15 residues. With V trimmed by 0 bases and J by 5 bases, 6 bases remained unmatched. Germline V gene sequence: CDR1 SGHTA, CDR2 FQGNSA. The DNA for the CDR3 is TGTGCCAGCAGCTTAGCTACGGGACAGCCTTATGGCTACACCTTC. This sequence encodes CASSLATGQPYGYTF. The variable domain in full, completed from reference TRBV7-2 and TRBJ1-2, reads GAGVSQSPSNKVTEKGKDVELRCDPISGHTALYWYRQSLGQGLEFLIYFQGNSAPDKSGLPSDRFSAERTGGSVSTLTIQRTQQEDSAVYLCASSLATGQPYGYTFGSGTRLTVV.

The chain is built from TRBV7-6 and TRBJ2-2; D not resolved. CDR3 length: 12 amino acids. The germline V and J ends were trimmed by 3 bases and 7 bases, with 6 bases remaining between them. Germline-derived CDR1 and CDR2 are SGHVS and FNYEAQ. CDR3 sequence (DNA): TGTGCCAGCAGCTTGGCCAACGGGGAGCTGTTTTTT. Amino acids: CASSLANGELFF.

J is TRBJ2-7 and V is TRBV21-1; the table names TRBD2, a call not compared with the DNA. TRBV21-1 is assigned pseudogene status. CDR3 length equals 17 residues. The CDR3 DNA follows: TGTGCCAGCAGCAAAAAAACCCTGCGGGGGAATCGTTGGGAGCAGTACTTC. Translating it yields CASSKKTLRGNRWEQYF.

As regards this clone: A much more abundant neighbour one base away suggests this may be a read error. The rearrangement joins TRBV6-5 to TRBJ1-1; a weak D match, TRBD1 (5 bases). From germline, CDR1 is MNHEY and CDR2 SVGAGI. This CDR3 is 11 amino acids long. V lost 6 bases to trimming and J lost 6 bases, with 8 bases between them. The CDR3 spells CASSPRAEAFF. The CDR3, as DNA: TGTGCCAGCAGCCCCAGGGCTGAAGCTTTCTTT.

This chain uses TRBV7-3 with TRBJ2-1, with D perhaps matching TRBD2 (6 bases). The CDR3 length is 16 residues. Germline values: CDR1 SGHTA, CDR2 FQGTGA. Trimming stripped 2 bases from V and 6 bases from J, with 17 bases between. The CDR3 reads CASSLFPREAGNEQFF. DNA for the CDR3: TGTGCCAGCAGCTTATTCCCCAGGGAGGCGGGCAATGAGCAGTTCTTC. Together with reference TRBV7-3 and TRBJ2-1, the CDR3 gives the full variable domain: GAGVSQTPSNKVTEKGKYVELRCDPISGHTALYWYRQSLGQGPEFLIYFQGTGAADDSGLPNDRFFAVRPEGSVSTLKIQRTERGDSAVYLCASSLFPREAGNEQFFGPGTRLTVL.

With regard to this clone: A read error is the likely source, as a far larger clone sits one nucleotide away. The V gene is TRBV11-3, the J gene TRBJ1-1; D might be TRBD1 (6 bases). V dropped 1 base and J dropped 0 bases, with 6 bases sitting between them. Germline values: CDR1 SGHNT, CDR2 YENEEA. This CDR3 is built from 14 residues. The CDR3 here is CASSLGTVNTEAFF. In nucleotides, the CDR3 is TGTGCCAGCAGCTTAGGGACAGTGAACACTGAAGCTTTCTTT. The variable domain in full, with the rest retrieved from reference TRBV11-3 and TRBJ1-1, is EAGVVQSPRYKIIEKKQPVAFWCNPISGHNTLYWYLQNLGQGPELLIRYENEEAVDDSQLPKDRFSAERLKGVDSTLKIQPAELGDSAVYLCASSLGTVNTEAFFGQGTRLTVV.

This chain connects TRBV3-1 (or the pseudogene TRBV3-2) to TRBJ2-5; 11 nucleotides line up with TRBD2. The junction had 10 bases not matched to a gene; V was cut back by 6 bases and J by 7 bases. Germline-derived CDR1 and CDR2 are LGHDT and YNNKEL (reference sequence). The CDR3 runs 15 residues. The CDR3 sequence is CASRTSGTSPGTQYF. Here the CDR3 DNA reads TGTGCCAGCAGGACTAGCGGGACCTCCCCAGGGACCCAGTACTTC.

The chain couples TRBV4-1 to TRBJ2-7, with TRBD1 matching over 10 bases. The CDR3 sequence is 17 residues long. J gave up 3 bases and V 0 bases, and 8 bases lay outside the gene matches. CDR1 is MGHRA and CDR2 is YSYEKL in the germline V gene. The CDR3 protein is CASSQDRFGTGDYEQYF. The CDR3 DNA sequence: TGCGCCAGCAGCCAAGATCGGTTCGGGACAGGGGACTACGAGCAGTACTTC.

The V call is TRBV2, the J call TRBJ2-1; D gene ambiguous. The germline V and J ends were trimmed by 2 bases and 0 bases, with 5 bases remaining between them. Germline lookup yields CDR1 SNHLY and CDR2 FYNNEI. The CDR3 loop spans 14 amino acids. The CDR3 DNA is TGTGCCAGCAGTGAAATCTTCTCCTACAATGAGCAGTTCTTC. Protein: CASSEIFSYNEQFF.

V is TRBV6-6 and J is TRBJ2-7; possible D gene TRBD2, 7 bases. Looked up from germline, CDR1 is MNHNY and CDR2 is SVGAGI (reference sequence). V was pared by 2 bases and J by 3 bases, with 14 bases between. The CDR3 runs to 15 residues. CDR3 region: CASSYPGGGGYEQYF. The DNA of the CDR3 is TGTGCCAGCAGTTACCCGGGCGGGGGCGGCTACGAGCAGTACTTC.

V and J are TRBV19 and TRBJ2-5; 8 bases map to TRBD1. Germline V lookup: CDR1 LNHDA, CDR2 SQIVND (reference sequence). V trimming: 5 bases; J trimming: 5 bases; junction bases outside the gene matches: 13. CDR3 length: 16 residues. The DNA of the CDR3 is TGTGCCAGTAGTTCCGGAGGTTTCAGGGGGCGGGAGACCCAGTACTTC. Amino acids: CASSSGGFRGRETQYF.

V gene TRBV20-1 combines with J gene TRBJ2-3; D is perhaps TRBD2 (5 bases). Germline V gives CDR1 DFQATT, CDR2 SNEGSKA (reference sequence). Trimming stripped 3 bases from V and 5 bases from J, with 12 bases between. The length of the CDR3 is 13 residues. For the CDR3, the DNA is TGCAGTGCTAGTGGAGAGGCGGGAGATACGCAGTATTTT. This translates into CSASGEAGDTQYF.